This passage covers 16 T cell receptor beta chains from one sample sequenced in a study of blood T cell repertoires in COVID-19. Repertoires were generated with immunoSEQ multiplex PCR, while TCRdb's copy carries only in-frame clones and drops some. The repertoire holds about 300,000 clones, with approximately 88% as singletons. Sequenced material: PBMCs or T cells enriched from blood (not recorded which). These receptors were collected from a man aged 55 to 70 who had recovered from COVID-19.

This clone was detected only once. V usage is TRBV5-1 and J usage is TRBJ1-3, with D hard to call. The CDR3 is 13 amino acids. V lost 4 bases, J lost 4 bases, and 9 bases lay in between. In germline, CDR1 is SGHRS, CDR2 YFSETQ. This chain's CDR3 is CASSPGGGNTIYF. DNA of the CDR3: TGCGCCAGCAGCCCAGGTGGGGGAAACACCATATATTTT. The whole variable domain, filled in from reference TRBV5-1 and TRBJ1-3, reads KAGVTQTPRYLIKTRGQQVTLSCSPISGHRSVSWYQQTPGQGLQFLFEYFSETQRNKGNFPGRFSGRQFSNSRSEMNVSTLELGDSALYLCASSPGGGNTIYFGEGSWLTVV.

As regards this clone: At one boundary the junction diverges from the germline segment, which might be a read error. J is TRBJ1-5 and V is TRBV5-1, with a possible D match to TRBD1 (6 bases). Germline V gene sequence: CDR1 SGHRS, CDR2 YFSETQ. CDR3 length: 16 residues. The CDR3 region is CARSLGGGGLNQPQHF. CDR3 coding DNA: TGCGCCCGCAGCTTGGGGGGCGGGGGCCTCAATCAGCCCCAGCATTTT.

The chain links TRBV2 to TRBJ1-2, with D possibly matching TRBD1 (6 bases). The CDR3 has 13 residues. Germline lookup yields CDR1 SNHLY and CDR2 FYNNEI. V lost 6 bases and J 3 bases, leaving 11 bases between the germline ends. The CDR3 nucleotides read TGTGCCAGCAGGGCCGAGGGGGACTATGGCTACACCTTC. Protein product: CASRAEGDYGYTF.

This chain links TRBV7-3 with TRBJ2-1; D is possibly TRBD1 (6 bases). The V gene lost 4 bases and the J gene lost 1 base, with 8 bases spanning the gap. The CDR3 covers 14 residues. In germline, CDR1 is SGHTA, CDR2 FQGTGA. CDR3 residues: CASSSRGSYNEQFF. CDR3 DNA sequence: TGTGCCAGCAGCTCCAGGGGTTCCTACAATGAGCAGTTCTTC.

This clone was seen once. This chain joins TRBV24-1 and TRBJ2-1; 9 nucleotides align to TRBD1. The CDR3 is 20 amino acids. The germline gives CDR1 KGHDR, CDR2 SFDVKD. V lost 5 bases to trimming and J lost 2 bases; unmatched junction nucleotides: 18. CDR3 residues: CATSGLRDRDQEITYNEQFF. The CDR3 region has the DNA TGTGCCACCAGTGGCCTCCGGGACAGGGATCAAGAAATCACCTACAATGAGCAGTTCTTC.

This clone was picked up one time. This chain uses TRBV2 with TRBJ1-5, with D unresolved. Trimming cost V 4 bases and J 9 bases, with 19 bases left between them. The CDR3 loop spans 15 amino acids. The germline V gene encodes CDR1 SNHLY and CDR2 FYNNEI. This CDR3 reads CASSGTDPLAGPQHF. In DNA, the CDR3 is TGTGCCAGCAGTGGCACAGATCCCCTAGCGGGGCCCCAGCATTTT.

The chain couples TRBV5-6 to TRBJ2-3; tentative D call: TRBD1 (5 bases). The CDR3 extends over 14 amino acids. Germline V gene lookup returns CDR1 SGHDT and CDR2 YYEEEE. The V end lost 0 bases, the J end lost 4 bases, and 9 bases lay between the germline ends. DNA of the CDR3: TGTGCCAGCAGCTTGGTGGGGCCATCAGATACGCAGTATTTT. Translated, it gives CASSLVGPSDTQYF. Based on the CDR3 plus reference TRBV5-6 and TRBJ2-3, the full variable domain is DAGVTQSPTHLIKTRGQQVTLRCSPKSGHDTVSWYQQALGQGPQFIFQYYEEEERQRGNFPDRFSGHQFPNYSSELNVNALLLGDSALYLCASSLVGPSDTQYFGPGTRLTVL.

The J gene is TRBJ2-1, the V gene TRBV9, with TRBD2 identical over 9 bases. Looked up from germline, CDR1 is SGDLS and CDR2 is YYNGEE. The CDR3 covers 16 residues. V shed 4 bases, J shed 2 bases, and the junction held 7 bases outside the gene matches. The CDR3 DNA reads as TGTGCCAGCAGCAACGTAGCGGGAGTGACCTACAATGAGCAGTTCTTC. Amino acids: CASSNVAGVTYNEQFF.

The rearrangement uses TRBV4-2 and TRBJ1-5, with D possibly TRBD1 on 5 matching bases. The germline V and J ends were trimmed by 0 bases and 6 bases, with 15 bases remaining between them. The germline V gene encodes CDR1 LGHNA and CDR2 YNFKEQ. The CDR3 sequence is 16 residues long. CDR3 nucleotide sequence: TGTGCCAGCAGCCAAGATGATCCGGGGGTTATTCAGCCCCAGCATTTT. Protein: CASSQDDPGVIQPQHF.

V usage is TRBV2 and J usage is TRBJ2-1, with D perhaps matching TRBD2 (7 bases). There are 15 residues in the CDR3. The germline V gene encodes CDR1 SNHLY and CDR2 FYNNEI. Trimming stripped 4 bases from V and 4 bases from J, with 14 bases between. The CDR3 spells CASSVRGRGYNEQFF. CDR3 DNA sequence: TGTGCCAGCAGTGTTCGAGGGAGGGGGTACAATGAGCAGTTCTTC.

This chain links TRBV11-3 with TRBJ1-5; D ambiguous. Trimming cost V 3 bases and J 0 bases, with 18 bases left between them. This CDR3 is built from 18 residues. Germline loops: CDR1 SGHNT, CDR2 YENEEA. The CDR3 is CASSFWRGSAYSNQPQHF. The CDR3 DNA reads TGTGCCAGCAGCTTTTGGCGCGGGTCGGCTTATAGCAATCAGCCCCAGCATTTT.

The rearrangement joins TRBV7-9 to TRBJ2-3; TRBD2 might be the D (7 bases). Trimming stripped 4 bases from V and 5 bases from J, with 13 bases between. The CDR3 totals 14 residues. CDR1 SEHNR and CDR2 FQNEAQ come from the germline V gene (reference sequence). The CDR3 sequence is CASSWGGRQDTQYF. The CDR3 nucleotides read TGTGCCAGCAGCTGGGGGGGGCGACAAGATACGCAGTATTTT.

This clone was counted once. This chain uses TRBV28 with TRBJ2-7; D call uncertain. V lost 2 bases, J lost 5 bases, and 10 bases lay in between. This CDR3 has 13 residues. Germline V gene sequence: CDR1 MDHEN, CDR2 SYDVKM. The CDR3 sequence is CASSLDMTHEQYF. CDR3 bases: TGTGCCAGCAGTTTAGACATGACCCACGAGCAGTACTTC. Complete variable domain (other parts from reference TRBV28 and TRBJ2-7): DVKVTQSSRYLVKRTGEKVFLECVQDMDHENMFWYRQDPGLGLRLIYFSYDVKMKEKGDIPEGYSVSREKKERFSLILESASTNQTSMYLCASSLDMTHEQYFGPGTRLTVT.

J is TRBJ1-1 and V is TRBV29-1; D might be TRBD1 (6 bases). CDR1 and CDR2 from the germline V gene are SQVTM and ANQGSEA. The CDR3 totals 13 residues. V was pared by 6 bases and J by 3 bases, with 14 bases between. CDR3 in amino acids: CSVQGQQYTEAFF. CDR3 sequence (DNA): TGCAGCGTCCAAGGACAGCAGTACACTGAAGCTTTCTTT. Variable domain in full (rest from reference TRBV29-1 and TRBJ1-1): SAVISQKPSRDICQRGTSLTIQCQVDSQVTMMFWYRQQPGQSLTLIATANQGSEATYESGFVIDKFPISRPNLTFSTLTVSNMSPEDSSIYLCSVQGQQYTEAFFGQGTRLTVV.

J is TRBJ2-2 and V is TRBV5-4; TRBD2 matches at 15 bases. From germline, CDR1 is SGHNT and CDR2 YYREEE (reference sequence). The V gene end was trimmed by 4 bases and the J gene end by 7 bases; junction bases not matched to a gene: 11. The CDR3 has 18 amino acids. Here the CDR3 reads CASSPPGGLAGGVGELFF. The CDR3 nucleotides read TGTGCCAGCAGCCCACCAGGGGGACTAGCGGGAGGCGTCGGGGAGCTGTTTTTT.

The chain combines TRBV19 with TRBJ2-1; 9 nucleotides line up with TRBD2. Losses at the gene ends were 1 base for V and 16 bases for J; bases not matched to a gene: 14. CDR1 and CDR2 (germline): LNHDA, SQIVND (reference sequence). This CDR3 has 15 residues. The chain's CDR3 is CASSIAGRTSDGPFF. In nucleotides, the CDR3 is TGTGCCAGTAGTATAGCCGGGCGGACTAGCGACGGCCCATTCTTC.